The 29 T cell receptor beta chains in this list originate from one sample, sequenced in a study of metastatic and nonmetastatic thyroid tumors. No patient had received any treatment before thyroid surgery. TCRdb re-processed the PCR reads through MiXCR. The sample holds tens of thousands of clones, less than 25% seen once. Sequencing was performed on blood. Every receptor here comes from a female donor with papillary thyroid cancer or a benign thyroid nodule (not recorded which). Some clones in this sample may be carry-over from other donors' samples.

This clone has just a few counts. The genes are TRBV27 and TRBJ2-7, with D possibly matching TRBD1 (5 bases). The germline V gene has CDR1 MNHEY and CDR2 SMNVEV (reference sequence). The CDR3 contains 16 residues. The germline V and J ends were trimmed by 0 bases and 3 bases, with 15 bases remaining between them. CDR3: CASSLSGAATYYEQYF. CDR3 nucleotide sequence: TGTGCCAGCAGTTTATCTGGGGCAGCTACTTACTACGAGCAGTACTTC.

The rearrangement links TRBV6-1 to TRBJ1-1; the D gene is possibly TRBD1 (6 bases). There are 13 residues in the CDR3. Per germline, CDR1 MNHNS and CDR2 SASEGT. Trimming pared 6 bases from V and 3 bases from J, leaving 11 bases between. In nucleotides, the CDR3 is TGTGCCAGCAGATCGAAGGGGGACACTGAAGCTTTCTTT. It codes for CASRSKGDTEAFF.

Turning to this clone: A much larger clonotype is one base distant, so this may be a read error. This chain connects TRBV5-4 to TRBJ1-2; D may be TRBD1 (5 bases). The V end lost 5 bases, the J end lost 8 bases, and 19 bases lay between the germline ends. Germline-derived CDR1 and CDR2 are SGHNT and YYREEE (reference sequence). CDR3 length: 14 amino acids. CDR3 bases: TGTGCCAGCAGAACCGGGGAGGGGCCGGTAGGCTACACCTTC. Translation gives CASRTGEGPVGYTF.

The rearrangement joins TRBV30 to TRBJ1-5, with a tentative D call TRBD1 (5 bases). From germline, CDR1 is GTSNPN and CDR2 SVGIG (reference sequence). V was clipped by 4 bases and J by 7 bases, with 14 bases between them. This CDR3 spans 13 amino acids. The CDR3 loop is CAWIVGWGQPQHF. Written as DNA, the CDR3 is TGTGCCTGGATTGTCGGATGGGGGCAGCCCCAGCATTTT.

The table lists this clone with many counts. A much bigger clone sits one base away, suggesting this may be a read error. CDR3 in DNA: TGTGCCAGCAGTGGAAGGGACACTGAAGCTTTCTTT. This translates into CASSGRDTEAFF. This chain joins TRBV9 and TRBJ1-1; D remains ambiguous. Germline CDR1 reads SGDLS; CDR2 reads YYNGEE. The length of the CDR3 is 12 residues. V lost 5 bases to trimming and J lost 3 bases, with 8 bases between them.

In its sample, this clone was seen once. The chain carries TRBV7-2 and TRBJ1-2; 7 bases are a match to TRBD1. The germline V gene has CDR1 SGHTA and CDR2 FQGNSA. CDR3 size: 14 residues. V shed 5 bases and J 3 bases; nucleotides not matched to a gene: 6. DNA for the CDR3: TGTGCCAGCAGCCCGGGACAGTGGGACTATGGCTACACCTTC. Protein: CASSPGQWDYGYTF.

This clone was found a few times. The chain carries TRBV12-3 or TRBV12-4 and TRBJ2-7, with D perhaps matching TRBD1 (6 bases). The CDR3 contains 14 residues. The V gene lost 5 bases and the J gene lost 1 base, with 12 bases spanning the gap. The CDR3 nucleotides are TGTGCCAGCAGTCCGGACAGACAATCCTACGAGCAGTACTTC. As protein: CASSPDRQSYEQYF.

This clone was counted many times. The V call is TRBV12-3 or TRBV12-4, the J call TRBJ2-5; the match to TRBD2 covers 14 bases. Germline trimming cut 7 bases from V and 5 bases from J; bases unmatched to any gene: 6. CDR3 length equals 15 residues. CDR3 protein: CASTATSGRGETQYF. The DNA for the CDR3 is TGTGCCAGCACCGCGACTAGCGGGAGGGGGGAGACCCAGTACTTC.

The CDR3 nucleotides read TGTGCCAGCAGCAGAGAGGACAGCCCTACGTCTACGCAGTATTTT. Its protein is CASSREDSPTSTQYF. The rearrangement joins TRBV11-2 to TRBJ2-3; the D gene is possibly TRBD1 (6 bases). There are 15 residues in the CDR3. V was clipped by 5 bases and J by 8 bases, with 20 bases between them. Germline CDR1 is SGHAT and CDR2 is FQNNGV.

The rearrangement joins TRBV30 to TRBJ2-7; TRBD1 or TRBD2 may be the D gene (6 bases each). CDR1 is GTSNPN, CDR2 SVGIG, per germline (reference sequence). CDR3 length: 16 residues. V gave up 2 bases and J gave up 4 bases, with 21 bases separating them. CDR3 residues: CAWSWGLVQGGYEQYF. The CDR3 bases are TGTGCCTGGAGTTGGGGCTTAGTACAGGGAGGTTACGAGCAGTACTTC. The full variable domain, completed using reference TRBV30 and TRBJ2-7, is SQTIHQWPATLVQPVGSPLSLECTVEGTSNPNLYWYRQAAGRGLQLLFYSVGIGQISSEVPQNLSASRPQDRQFILSSKKLLLSDSGFYLCAWSWGLVQGGYEQYFGPGTRLTVT.

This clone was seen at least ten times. The CDR3: CASSATGDEQYF. The CDR3 DNA reads TGTGCCAGCAGCGCGACAGGGGACGAGCAGTACTTC. The V and J genes are TRBV7-9 and TRBJ2-7; 8 nucleotides line up with TRBD1. Germline V CDR1 and CDR2: SEHNR, FQNEAQ (reference sequence). J gave up 5 bases and V 5 bases, and 2 bases lay outside the gene matches. The CDR3 contains 12 residues. Together with reference TRBV7-9 and TRBJ2-7, the CDR3 gives the full variable domain: DTGVSQNPRHKITKRGQNVTFRCDPISEHNRLYWYRQTLGQGPEFLTYFQNEAQLEKSRLLSDRFSAERPKGSFSTLEIQRTEQGDSAMYLCASSATGDEQYFGPGTRLTVT.

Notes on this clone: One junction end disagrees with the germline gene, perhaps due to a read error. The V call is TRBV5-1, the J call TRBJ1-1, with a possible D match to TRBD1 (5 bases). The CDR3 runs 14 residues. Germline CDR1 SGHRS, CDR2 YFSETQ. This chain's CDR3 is CASSWIWGTTEALF. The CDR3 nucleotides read TGCGCCAGCAGCTGGATTTGGGGGACCACTGAAGCTTTGTTT.

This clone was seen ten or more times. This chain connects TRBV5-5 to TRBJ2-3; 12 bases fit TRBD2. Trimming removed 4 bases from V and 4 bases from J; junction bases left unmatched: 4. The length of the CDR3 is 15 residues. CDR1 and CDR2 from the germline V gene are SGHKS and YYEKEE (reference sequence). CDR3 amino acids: CASSQLAGGADTQYF. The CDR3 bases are TGTGCCAGCAGCCAGCTAGCGGGAGGGGCAGATACGCAGTATTTT.

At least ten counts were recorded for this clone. The CDR3 nucleotides are TGTGCCAGCAGCCAAGGAGGGGCCAACGTCCTGACTTTC. Its translation: CASSQGGANVLTF. V and J are TRBV3-1 and TRBJ2-6; no definite D call. The V end lost 1 base, the J end lost 4 bases, and 2 bases lay between the germline ends. This CDR3 spans 13 amino acids. Germline lookup yields CDR1 LGHDT and CDR2 YNNKEL (reference sequence).

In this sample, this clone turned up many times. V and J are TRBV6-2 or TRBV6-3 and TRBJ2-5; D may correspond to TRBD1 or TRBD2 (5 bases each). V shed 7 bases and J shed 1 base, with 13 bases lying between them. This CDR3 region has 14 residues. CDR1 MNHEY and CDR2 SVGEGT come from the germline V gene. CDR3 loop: CASNHPGSQETQYF. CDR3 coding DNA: TGTGCCAGCAATCACCCAGGGAGCCAAGAGACCCAGTACTTC.

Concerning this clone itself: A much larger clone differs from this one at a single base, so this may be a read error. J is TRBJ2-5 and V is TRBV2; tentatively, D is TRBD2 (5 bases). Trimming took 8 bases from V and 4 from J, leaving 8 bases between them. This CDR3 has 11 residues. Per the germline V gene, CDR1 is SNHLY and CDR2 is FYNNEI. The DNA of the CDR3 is TGTGCCAGCCATGGAGGAGAGACCCAGTACTTC. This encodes CASHGGETQYF.

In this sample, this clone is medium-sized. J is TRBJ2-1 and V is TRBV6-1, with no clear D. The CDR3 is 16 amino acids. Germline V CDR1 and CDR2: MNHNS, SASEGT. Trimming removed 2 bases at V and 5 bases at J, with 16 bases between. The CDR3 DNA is TGTGCCAGCAGTGAAAGTAACACATACCCTGACAATGAGCAGTTCTTC. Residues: CASSESNTYPDNEQFF.

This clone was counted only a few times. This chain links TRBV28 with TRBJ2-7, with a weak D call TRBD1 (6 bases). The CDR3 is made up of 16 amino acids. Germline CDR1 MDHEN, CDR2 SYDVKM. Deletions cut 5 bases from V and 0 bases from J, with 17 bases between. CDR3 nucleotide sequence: TGTGCCAGCAGTCCCCCGACAGGCCTAACCTCCTACGAGCAGTACTTC. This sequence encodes CASSPPTGLTSYEQYF. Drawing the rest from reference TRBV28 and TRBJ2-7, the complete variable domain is DVKVTQSSRYLVKRTGEKVFLECVQDMDHENMFWYRQDPGLGLRLIYFSYDVKMKEKGDIPEGYSVSREKKERFSLILESASTNQTSMYLCASSPPTGLTSYEQYFGPGTRLTVT.

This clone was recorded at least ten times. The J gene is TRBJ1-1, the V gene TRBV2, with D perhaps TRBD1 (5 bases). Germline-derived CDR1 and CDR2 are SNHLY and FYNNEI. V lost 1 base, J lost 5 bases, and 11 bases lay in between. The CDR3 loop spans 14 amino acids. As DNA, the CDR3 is TGTGCCAGCAGTGAAGTACTCAGGGATACTGAAGCTTTCTTT. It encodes CASSEVLRDTEAFF.

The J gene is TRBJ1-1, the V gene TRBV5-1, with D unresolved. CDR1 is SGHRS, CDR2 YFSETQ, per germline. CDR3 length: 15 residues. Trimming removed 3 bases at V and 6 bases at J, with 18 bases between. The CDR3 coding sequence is TGCGCCAGCAGCTCAGGATTAGTCGTGACCGCTGAAGCTTTCTTT. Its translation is CASSSGLVVTAEAFF.

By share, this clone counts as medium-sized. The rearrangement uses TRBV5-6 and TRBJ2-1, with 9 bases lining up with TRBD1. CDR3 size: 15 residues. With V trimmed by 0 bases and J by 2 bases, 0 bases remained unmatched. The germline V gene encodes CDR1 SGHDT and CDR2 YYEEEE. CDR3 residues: CASSLGDRAYNEQFF. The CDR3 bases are TGTGCCAGCAGCTTGGGGGACAGGGCCTACAATGAGCAGTTCTTC.

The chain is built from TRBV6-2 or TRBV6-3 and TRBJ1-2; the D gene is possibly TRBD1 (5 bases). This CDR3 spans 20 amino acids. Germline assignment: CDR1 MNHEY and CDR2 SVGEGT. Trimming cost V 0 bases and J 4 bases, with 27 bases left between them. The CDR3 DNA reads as TGTGCCAGCAGTTACTCATGGGTCAAGGGCGCTGCACTCGGGGCCTATGGCTACACCTTC. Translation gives CASSYSWVKGAALGAYGYTF.

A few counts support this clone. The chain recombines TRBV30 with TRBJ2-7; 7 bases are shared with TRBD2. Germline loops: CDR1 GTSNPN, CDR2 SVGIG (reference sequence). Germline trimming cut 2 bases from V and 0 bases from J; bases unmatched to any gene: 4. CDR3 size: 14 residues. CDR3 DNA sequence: TGTGCCTGGAGTCCAGCGGGATCCTCCTACGAGCAGTACTTC. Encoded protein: CAWSPAGSSYEQYF.

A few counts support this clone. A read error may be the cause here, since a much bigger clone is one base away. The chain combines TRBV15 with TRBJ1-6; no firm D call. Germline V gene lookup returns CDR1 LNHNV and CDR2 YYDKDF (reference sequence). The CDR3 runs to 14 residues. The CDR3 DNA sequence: TGTGTCACCAGCAGAGAAACGGCGGGGTCACCCCTCCACTTT. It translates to CVTSRETAGSPLHF.

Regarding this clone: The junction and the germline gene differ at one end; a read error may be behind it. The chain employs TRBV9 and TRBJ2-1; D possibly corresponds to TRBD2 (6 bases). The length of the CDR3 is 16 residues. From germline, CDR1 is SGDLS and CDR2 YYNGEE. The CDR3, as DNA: TGTGCCATCAGCCCCTGGACTATCGGGAGTCTTCGGGAGCAGTTCTTC. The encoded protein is CAISPWTIGSLREQFF. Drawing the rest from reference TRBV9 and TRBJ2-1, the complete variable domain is DSGVTQTPKHLITATGQRVTLRCSPRSGDLSVYWYQQSLDQGLQFLIQYYNGEERAKGNILERFSAQQFPDLHSELNLSSLELGDSALYFCAISPWTIGSLREQFFGPGTRLTVL.

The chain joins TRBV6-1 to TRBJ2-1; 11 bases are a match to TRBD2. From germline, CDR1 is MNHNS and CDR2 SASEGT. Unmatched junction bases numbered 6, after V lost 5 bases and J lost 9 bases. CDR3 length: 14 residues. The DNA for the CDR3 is TGTGCCAGCAGTCCACTAGCGGGAGCGGGTGAGCAGTTCTTC. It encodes CASSPLAGAGEQFF.

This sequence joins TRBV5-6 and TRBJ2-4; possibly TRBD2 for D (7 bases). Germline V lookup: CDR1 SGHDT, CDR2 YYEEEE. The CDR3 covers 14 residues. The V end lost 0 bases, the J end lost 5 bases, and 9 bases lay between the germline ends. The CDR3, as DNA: TGTGCCAGCAGCTTGGGAGGGGGGGAAAACATTCAGTACTTC. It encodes CASSLGGGENIQYF.

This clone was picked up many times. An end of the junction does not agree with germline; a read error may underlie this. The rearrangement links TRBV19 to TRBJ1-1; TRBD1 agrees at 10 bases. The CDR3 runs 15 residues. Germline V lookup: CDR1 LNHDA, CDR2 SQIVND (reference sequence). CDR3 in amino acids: CASTPTGGGNSEAFF. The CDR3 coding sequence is TGTGCCAGTACCCCGACAGGGGGCGGGAACTCTGAAGCTTTCTTT.

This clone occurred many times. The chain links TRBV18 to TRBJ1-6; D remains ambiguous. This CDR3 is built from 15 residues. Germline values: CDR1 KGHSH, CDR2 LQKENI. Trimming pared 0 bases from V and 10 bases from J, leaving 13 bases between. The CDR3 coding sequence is TGTGCCAGCTCACCACCGAGTGCCGCAGGATCACCCCTCCACTTT. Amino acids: CASSPPSAAGSPLHF.